This T cell receptor (beta chain) comes out of a study of cytomegalovirus exposure and HLA in healthy donors. PCR was performed using 60 Vbeta and 13 Jbeta primers. Sequencing used immunoSEQ multiplex PCR; TCRdb keeps in-frame clones, though not all of them. Among more than 110,000 clones listed, approximately 79% were seen once. Overall study results and limits: The authors later found TCR association rates varying by HLA locus, with DRB1 most and HLA-C fewest. Earlier findings revealed that most TCR beta V segments proved productive either about 90% or about 30% of the time. A classifier reportedly called cytomegalovirus status with high sensitivity and specificity.

V was pared by 2 bases and J by 2 bases, with 4 bases between. The V gene's germline CDR1 is ENHRY and CDR2 SYGVKD. The CDR3 consists of 13 residues. Comment on this clone: Its target is not known.

Sequences were obtained from PBMCs. The V gene is TRBV10-3, the J gene TRBJ1-3, with D unresolved. This TCR derives from a woman between 45 and 65 years old in good health and CMV-seropositive. The CDR3 sequence is CAISEAPGNTIYF. For the CDR3, the DNA is TGTGCCATCAGTGAGGCGCCTGGAAACACCATATATTTT.